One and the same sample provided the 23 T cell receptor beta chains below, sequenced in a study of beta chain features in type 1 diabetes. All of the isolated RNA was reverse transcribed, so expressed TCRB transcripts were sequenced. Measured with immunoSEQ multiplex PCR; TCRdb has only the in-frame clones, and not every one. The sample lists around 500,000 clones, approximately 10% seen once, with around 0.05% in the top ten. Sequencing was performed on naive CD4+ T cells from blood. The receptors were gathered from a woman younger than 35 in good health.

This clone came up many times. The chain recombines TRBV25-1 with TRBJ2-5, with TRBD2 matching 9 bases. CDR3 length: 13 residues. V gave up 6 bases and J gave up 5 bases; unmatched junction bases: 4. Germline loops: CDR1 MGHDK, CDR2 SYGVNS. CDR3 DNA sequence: TGTGCCAGCAGCCGACTAGCGGCGGAGACCCAGTACTTC. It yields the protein CASSRLAAETQYF.

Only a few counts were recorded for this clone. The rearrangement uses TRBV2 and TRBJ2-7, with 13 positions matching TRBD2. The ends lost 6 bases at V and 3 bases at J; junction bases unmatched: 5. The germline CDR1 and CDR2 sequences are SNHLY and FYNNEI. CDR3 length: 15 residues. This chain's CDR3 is CASSVLAGGVYEQYF. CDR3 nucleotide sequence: TGTGCCAGCAGCGTACTAGCGGGAGGGGTCTACGAGCAGTACTTC.

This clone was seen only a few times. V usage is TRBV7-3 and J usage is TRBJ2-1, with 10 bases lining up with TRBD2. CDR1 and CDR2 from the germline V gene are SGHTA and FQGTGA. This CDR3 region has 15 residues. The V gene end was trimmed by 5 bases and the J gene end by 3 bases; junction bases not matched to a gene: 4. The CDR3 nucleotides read TGTGCCAGCAGCCCCGGACTAGCGGACTACAATGAGCAGTTCTTC. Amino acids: CASSPGLADYNEQFF. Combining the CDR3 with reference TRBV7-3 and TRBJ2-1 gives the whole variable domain GAGVSQTPSNKVTEKGKYVELRCDPISGHTALYWYRQSLGQGPEFLIYFQGTGAADDSGLPNDRFFAVRPEGSVSTLKIQRTERGDSAVYLCASSPGLADYNEQFFGPGTRLTVL.

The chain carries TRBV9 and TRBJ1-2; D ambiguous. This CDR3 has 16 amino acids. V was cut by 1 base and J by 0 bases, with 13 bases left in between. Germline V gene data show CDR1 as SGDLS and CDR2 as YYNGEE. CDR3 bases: TGTGCCAGCAGCGTACAGGCCAACGTAGCTAACTATGGCTACACCTTC. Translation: CASSVQANVANYGYTF.

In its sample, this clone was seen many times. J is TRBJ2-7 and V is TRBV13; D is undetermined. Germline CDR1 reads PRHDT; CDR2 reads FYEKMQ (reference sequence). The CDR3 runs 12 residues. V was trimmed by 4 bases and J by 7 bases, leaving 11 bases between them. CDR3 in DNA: TGTGCCAGCAGCTCCCAGTCGTGGGAGCAGTACTTC. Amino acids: CASSSQSWEQYF.

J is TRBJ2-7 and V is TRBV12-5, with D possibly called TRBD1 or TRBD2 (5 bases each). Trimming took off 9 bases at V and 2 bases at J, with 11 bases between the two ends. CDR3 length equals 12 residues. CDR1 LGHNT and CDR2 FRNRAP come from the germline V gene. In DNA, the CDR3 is TGTGCTAGCGGGACCTATGCCTACGAGCAGTACTTC. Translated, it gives CASGTYAYEQYF.

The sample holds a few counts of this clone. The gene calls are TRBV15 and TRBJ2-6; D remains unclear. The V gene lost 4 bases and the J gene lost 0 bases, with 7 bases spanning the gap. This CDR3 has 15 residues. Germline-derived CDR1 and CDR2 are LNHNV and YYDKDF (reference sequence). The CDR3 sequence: CATSMGSSGANVLTF. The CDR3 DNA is TGTGCCACCAGCATGGGCAGCTCTGGGGCCAACGTCCTGACTTTC.

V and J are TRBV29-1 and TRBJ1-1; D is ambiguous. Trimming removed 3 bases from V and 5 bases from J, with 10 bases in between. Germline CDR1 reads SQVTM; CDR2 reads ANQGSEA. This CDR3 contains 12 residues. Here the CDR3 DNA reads TGCAGCGTTGATCTAAGGAGGACTGAAGCTTTCTTT. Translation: CSVDLRRTEAFF.

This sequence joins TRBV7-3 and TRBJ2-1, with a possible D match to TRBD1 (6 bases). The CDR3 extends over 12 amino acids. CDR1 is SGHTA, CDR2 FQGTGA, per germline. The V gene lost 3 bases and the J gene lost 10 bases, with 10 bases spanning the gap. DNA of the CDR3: TGTGCCAGCAGCTTCCCAGACAGGGAGCAGTTCTTC. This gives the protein CASSFPDREQFF.

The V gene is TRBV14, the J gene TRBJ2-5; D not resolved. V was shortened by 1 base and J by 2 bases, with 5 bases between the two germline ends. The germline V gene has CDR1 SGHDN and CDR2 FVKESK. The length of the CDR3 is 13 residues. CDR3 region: CASSQGRQETQYF. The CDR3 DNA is TGTGCCAGCAGCCAAGGTCGGCAAGAGACCCAGTACTTC. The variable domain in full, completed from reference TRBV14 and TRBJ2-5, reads EAGVTQFPSHSVIEKGQTVTLRCDPISGHDNLYWYRRVMGKEIKFLLHFVKESKQDESGMPNNRFLAERTGGTYSTLKVQPAELEDSGVYFCASSQGRQETQYFGPGTRLLVL.

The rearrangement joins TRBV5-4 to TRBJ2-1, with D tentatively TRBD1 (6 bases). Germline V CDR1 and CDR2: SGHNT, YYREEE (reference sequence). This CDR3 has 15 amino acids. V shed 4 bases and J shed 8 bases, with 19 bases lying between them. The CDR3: CASSPSGAGSHEQFF. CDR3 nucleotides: TGTGCCAGCAGCCCGTCAGGGGCAGGCAGTCATGAGCAGTTCTTC.

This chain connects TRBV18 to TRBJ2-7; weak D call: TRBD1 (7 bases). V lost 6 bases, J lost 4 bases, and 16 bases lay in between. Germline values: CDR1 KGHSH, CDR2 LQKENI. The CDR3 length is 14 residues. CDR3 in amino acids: CASSPSTGRYEQYV. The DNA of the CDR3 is TGTGCCAGCTCCCCTTCGACAGGGAGGTACGAGCAGTACGTC.

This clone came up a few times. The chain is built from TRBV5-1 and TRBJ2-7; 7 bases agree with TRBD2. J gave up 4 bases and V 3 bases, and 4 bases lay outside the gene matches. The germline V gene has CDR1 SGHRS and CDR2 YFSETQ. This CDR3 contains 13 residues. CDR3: CASSSPGGYEQYF. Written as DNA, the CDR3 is TGCGCCAGCAGCTCCCCCGGGGGGTACGAGCAGTACTTC.

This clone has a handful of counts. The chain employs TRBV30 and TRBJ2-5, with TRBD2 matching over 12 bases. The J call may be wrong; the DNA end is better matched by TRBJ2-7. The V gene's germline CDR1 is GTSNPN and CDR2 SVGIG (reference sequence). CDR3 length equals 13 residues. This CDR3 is CAWRTSGSYEQYF. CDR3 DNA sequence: TGTGCCTGGAGGACTAGCGGGAGTTACGAGCAGTACTTC.

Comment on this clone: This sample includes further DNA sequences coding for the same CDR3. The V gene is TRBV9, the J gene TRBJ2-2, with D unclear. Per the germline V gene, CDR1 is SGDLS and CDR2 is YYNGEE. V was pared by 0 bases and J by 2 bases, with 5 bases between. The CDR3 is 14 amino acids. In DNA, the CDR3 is TGTGCCAGCAGCGTAGTTTCCAACACCGGGGAGCTGTTTTTT. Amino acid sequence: CASSVVSNTGELFF.

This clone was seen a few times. CDR3 DNA sequence: TGTGCCAGCAGGCAGGGGAGCAATGAGCAGTTCTTC. This sequence encodes CASRQGSNEQFF. The chain carries TRBV6-5 and TRBJ2-1; possible D gene TRBD1, 6 bases. The CDR3 is 12 residues long. Germline V gene sequence: CDR1 MNHEY, CDR2 SVGAGI. Trimming removed 6 bases at V and 6 bases at J, with 9 bases between.

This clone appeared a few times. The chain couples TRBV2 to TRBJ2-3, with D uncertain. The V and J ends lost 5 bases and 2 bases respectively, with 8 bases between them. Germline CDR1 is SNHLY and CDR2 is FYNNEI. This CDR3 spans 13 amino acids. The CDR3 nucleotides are TGTGCCAGCAGTCCTCCCTTCACAGATACGCAGTATTTT. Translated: CASSPPFTDTQYF. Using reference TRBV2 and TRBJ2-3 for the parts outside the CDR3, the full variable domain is EPEVTQTPSHQVTQMGQEVILRCVPISNHLYFYWYRQILGQKVEFLVSFYNNEISEKSEIFDDQFSVERPDGSNFTLKIRSTKLEDSAMYFCASSPPFTDTQYFGPGTRLTVL.

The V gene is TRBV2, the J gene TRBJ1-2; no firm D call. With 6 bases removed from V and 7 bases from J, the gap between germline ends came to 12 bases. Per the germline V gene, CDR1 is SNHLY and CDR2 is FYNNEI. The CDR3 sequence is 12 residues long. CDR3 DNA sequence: TGTGCCAGCAGGGATTACAGCTTTGGCTACACCTTC. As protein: CASRDYSFGYTF.

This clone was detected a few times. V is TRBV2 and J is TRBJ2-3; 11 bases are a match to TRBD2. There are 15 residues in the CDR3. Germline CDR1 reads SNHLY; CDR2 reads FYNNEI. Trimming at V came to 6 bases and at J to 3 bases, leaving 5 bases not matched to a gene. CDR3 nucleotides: TGTGCCAGCAGAACTAGCGGGAGCGGGACAGATACGCAGTATTTT. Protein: CASRTSGSGTDTQYF.

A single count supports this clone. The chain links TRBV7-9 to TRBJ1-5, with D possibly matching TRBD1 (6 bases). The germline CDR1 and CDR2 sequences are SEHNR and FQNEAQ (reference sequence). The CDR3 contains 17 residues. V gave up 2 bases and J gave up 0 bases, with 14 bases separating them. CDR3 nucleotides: TGTGCCAGCAGCTTAAGCCCGGACAGATATAGCAATCAGCCCCAGCATTTT. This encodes CASSLSPDRYSNQPQHF.

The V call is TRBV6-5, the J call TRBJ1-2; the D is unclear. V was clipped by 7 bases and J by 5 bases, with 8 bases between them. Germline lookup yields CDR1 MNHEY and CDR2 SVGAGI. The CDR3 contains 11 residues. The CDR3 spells CASTNSYGYTF. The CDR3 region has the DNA TGTGCCAGCACCAACTCTTATGGCTACACCTTC.

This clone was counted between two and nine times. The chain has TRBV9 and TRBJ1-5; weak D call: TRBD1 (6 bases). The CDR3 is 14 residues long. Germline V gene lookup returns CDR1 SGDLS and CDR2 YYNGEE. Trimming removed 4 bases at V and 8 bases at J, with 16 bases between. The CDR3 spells CASSLRGSGEPQHF. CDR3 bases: TGTGCCAGCAGCCTCAGGGGTTCAGGGGAGCCCCAGCATTTT.

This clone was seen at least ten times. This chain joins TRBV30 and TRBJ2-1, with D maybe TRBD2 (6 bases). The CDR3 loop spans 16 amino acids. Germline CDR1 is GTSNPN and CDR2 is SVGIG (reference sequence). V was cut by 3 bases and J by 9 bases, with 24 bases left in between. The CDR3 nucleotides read TGTGCCTGGAGATTATCCGGGACTGGTGGGAGTGGTGAGCAGTTCTTC. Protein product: CAWRLSGTGGSGEQFF. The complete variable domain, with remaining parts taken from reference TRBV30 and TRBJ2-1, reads SQTIHQWPATLVQPVGSPLSLECTVEGTSNPNLYWYRQAAGRGLQLLFYSVGIGQISSEVPQNLSASRPQDRQFILSSKKLLLSDSGFYLCAWRLSGTGGSGEQFFGPGTRLTVL.